This T cell receptor beta chain appears in the sequencing data of a study of cytomegalovirus exposure and HLA in healthy donors. 60 Vbeta and 13 Jbeta primers were used in PCR. Produced via immunoSEQ multiplex PCR; TCRdb's table is partial and in-frame only. The sample lists under 200,000 clones, 70% to 85% seen once, with 0.65% to 0.75% in the top ten. In germline, CDR1 is SSHAT, CDR2 FNYEAQ (reference sequence). There are 15 residues in the CDR3. Comment on this clone: The antigen is not known. The junction shows a germline mismatch at one end, possibly a read error.

The study's findings and limits: No immune exposure information besides CMV serostatus was available. One cluster of highly shared sequence variants probably arose as a sequencing artifact. Later analysis showed most CMV-associated TCR beta chains appearing HLA-restricted.

The clonotype originates from a woman aged 40 to 55 in good health and CMV-seronegative. Sequencing used PBMCs. The chain couples TRBV7-7 to TRBJ2-3, with 9 positions matching TRBD2. This CDR3 reads CASSLLAGATDTQYF. The CDR3 DNA sequence: TGTGCTAGCAGCTTACTAGCGGGTGCCACAGATACGCAGTATTTT.